These 15 T cell receptor beta chains share one sample of origin, sequenced in a study of early T cells in non-severe SARS-CoV-2 infection. TCRdb reanalysed the 5' RACE reads using MiXCR and keeps one entry per CDR3 protein. The table shows 45,000 to 50,000 distinct CDR3 sequences, with under 7.5% occurring only once. The sample was whole blood, taken at baseline. These receptors all come from an adult who was a healthcare worker with PCR-confirmed SARS-CoV-2 infection or an uninfected control (not recorded which).

The chain carries TRBV11-2 and TRBJ2-1; 13 bases agree with TRBD2. Germline-derived CDR1 and CDR2 are SGHAT and FQNNGV. The J segment lost 5 bases and the V segment lost 4 bases, leaving 8 bases of the junction unmatched. This CDR3 has 17 residues. The CDR3 reads CASSSDTGTSGNNEQFF. CDR3 coding DNA: TGTGCCAGCAGCTCCGACACCGGGACTAGCGGGAACAATGAGCAGTTCTTC.

In its sample, this clonotype was seen many times. This chain links TRBV12-3 or TRBV12-4 with TRBJ1-1; 7 nucleotides line up with TRBD1. After removal of 3 bases from V and 1 base from J, the junction contained 2 bases not matched to a gene. The CDR3 covers 14 residues. CDR3 bases: TGTGCCAGCAGTTTTGGGACAGCGAACACTGAAGCTTTCTTT. It yields the protein CASSFGTANTEAFF.

This clonotype appeared many times. The rearrangement links TRBV11-2 to TRBJ1-1; the match to TRBD1 covers 7 bases. Losses at the gene ends were 5 bases for V and 4 bases for J; bases not matched to a gene: 7. The germline CDR1 and CDR2 sequences are SGHAT and FQNNGV. This CDR3 spans 14 amino acids. The CDR3 coding sequence is TGTGCCAGCAGCCAAGGGACAGCGAGCACTGAAGCTTTCTTT. This translates into CASSQGTASTEAFF. Drawing the rest from reference TRBV11-2 and TRBJ1-1, the complete variable domain is EAGVAQSPRYKIIEKRQSVAFWCNPISGHATLYWYQQILGQGPKLLIQFQNNGVVDDSQLPKDRFSAERLKGVDSTLKIQPAKLEDSAVYLCASSQGTASTEAFFGQGTRLTVV.

This clonotype was picked up many times. V usage is TRBV6-6 and J usage is TRBJ2-2; TRBD2 is a possible D gene (6 bases). From germline, CDR1 is MNHNY and CDR2 SVGAGI (reference sequence). The CDR3 consists of 15 residues. Trimming removed 0 bases at V and 4 bases at J, with 9 bases between. The CDR3: CASSYSSGLTGELFF. The CDR3 coding sequence is TGTGCCAGCAGTTACTCGAGCGGGCTCACCGGGGAGCTGTTTTTT.

This clonotype occurred many times. The V and J genes are TRBV11-2 and TRBJ2-5; 8 bases align to TRBD2. This CDR3 spans 17 amino acids. The V gene end was trimmed by 0 bases and the J gene end by 7 bases; junction bases not matched to a gene: 13. The germline gives CDR1 SGHAT, CDR2 FQNNGV. As DNA, the CDR3 is TGTGCCAGCAGCTTAGATACCAGCGGGGGACCCTTGGGGACCCAGTACTTC. Encoded protein: CASSLDTSGGPLGTQYF.

This clonotype occurred many times. The CDR3 spells CASSRAGGITEAFF. The CDR3 coding sequence is TGTGCCAGTAGTAGGGCAGGGGGCATCACTGAAGCTTTCTTT. The rearrangement uses TRBV19 and TRBJ1-1; 8 bases line up with TRBD1. V lost 4 bases to trimming and J lost 4 bases; unmatched junction nucleotides: 5. Germline-derived CDR1 and CDR2 are LNHDA and SQIVND (reference sequence). CDR3 length: 14 residues.

The V gene is TRBV4-2, the J gene TRBJ2-2; 11 positions match TRBD1. The ends lost 6 bases at V and 8 bases at J; junction bases unmatched: 11. Germline V gives CDR1 LGHNA, CDR2 YNFKEQ. The CDR3 length is 16 residues. This CDR3 is CASSLRLGQGAGELFF. The DNA of the CDR3 is TGTGCCAGCAGTTTAAGACTAGGACAGGGGGCTGGGGAGCTGTTTTTT.

The chain links TRBV12-3 or TRBV12-4 to TRBJ2-3; 10 nucleotides agree with TRBD2. This CDR3 is 14 amino acids long. The V gene end was trimmed by 6 bases and the J gene end by 4 bases; junction bases not matched to a gene: 4. CDR3 in amino acids: CASSAGTSADTQYF. CDR3 DNA sequence: TGTGCCAGCAGCGCCGGGACTAGCGCAGATACGCAGTATTTT.

The J gene is TRBJ2-7, the V gene TRBV5-1; 10 nucleotides align to TRBD1. The CDR3 totals 16 residues. Germline V gives CDR1 SGHRS, CDR2 YFSETQ. V shed 4 bases and J 5 bases; nucleotides not matched to a gene: 12. CDR3 DNA sequence: TGCGCCAGCAGCCATCTCCCGGGACAGGGGAGCCACGAGCAGTACTTC. Translating it yields CASSHLPGQGSHEQYF.

The chain's CDR3 is CASSLQQGTAYEQYF. DNA of the CDR3: TGTGCCAGCAGCCTTCAGCAAGGGACCGCCTACGAGCAGTACTTC. This rearrangement joins TRBV7-2 to TRBJ2-7; D tentatively fits TRBD1 or TRBD2 (5 bases each). Trimming took off 5 bases at V and 2 bases at J, with 16 bases between the two ends. CDR3 length equals 15 residues. The germline V gene encodes CDR1 SGHTA and CDR2 FQGNSA.

This clonotype was detected only a few times. V usage is TRBV28 and J usage is TRBJ2-2; 9 bases align to TRBD1. The CDR3 is made up of 13 amino acids. V shed 7 bases, J shed 4 bases, and the junction held 1 base outside the gene matches. Germline CDR1 and CDR2: MDHEN and SYDVKM. As DNA, the CDR3 is TGTGCCAGCACACAGGGGGCCACCGGGGAGCTGTTTTTT. Encoded protein: CASTQGATGELFF.

There are a few counts of this clonotype. CDR3 DNA sequence: TGCTCCACGGGGGGCTCCTACAATGAGCAGTTCTTC. Its translation: CSTGGSYNEQFF. This sequence joins TRBV20-1 and TRBJ2-1; 7 bases line up with TRBD2. CDR3 length equals 12 residues. Germline CDR1 reads DFQATT; CDR2 reads SNEGSKA (reference sequence).

J is TRBJ2-1 and V is TRBV6-5, with TRBD2 matching over 10 bases. The V gene end was trimmed by 6 bases and the J gene end by 6 bases; junction bases not matched to a gene: 8. CDR1 and CDR2 from the germline V gene are MNHEY and SVGAGI. This CDR3 has 15 residues. The CDR3 sequence is CASSQLAGRPNEQFF. CDR3 DNA: TGTGCCAGCAGCCAACTAGCGGGAAGACCCAATGAGCAGTTCTTC.

This clonotype was picked up a small number of times. The CDR3 reads CASSNGTGDPYEQYF. DNA for the CDR3: TGTGCCAGCAGTAACGGGACAGGTGATCCCTACGAGCAGTACTTC. J is TRBJ2-7 and V is TRBV6-9, with TRBD1 matching over 8 bases. The CDR3 covers 15 residues. The germline V gene has CDR1 MNHGY and CDR2 SVAAGI. Trimming cost V 5 bases and J 2 bases; bases outside gene matches: 8.

The V and J genes are TRBV6-2 or TRBV6-3 and TRBJ2-1; 7 positions match TRBD2. V was pared by 2 bases and J by 2 bases, with 3 bases of the junction left unmatched. Germline CDR1 reads MNHEY; CDR2 reads SVGEGT. CDR3 length: 15 amino acids. CDR3 coding DNA: TGTGCCAGCAGTTACCCGGGGGGAACCTACAATGAGCAGTTCTTC. Amino acids: CASSYPGGTYNEQFF.